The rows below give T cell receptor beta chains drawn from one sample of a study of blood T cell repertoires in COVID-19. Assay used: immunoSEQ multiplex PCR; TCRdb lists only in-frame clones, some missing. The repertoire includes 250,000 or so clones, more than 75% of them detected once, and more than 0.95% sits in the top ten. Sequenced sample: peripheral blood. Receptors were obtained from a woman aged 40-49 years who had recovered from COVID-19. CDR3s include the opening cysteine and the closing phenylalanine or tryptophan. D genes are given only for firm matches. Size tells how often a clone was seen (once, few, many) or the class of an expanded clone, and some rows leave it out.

CDR3: CASSHPGNEQFF
DNA: TGTGCCAGCAGCCACCCCGGTAATGAGCAGTTCTTC
size: .
J: TRBJ2-1
V: TRBV6-2/TRBV6-3
D: .

CDR3: CASSVGAGLNGDTQYF
DNA: TGTGCCAGCAGCGTGGGGGCAGGGCTAAATGGGGATACGCAGTATTTT
size: .
J: TRBJ2-3
V: TRBV9
D: .

CDR3: CASSPRGPVSYEQYF
DNA: TGTGCCAGCAGCCCTCGGGGTCCGGTCTCCTACGAGCAGTACTTC
size: .
J: TRBJ2-7
V: TRBV7-2
D: .

CDR3: CASSPAGTVRVLTF
DNA: TGTGCCAGTAGTCCCGCCGGGACAGTCAGGGTCCTGACTTTC
size: .
J: TRBJ2-6
V: TRBV19
D: TRBD1

CDR3: CAWSVPALARDTDTQYF
DNA: TGTGCCTGGAGTGTACCCGCACTAGCGAGAGACACAGATACGCAGTATTTT
size: .
J: TRBJ2-3
V: TRBV30
D: TRBD2

CDR3: CASSPSNTGELFF
DNA: TGTGCCAGCAGCCCCTCGAACACCGGGGAGCTGTTTTTT
size: .
J: TRBJ2-2
V: TRBV7-3
D: .

CDR3: CAWSVGGAEAFF
DNA: TGTGCCTGGAGTGTGGGGGGGGCTGAAGCTTTCTTT
size: once
J: TRBJ1-1
V: TRBV30
D: .

CDR3: CASALDRTYEQYF
DNA: TGTGCCAGCGCGTTAGACAGGACCTACGAGCAGTACTTC
size: .
J: TRBJ2-7
V: TRBV13
D: .

CDR3: CASSQVGGGPQHF
DNA: TGTGCCAGCAGCCAGGTGGGAGGGGGGCCCCAGCATTTT
size: .
J: TRBJ1-5
V: TRBV14
D: .

CDR3: CAISESASGTTSYNEQFF
DNA: TGTGCCATCAGTGAGTCGGCTAGCGGGACCACCTCCTACAATGAGCAGTTCTTC
size: .
J: TRBJ2-1
V: TRBV10-3
D: TRBD2

CDR3: CASSHGGIAKNIQYF
DNA: TGTGCCAGCAGCCACGGGGGGATAGCCAAAAACATTCAGTACTTC
size: .
J: TRBJ2-4
V: TRBV3-1/TRBV3-2
D: TRBD2

CDR3: CASRGQGGGSQHF
DNA: TGTGCCAGCAGGGGACAGGGGGGTGGGTCCCAGCATTTT
size: .
J: TRBJ1-5
V: TRBV12-3/TRBV12-4
D: TRBD1

CDR3: CASSLGTSAEEQFF
DNA: TGCGCCAGCAGCTTGGGGACTAGCGCCGAGGAGCAGTTCTTC
size: .
J: TRBJ2-1
V: TRBV5-1
D: TRBD2

CDR3: CATSEQMVNQPQHF
DNA: TGTGCCACCAGTGAGCAGATGGTCAATCAGCCCCAGCATTTT
size: .
J: TRBJ1-5
V: TRBV24-1
D: .

CDR3: CASSSPGGEKLFF
DNA: TGTGCCAGCAGTTCCCCGGGTGGGGAAAAACTGTTTTTT
size: .
J: TRBJ1-4
V: TRBV12-3/TRBV12-4
D: .

CDR3: CASSATPGLAGNEQFF
DNA: TGCGCCAGCAGTGCCACGCCCGGACTAGCCGGCAATGAGCAGTTCTTC
size: .
J: TRBJ2-1
V: TRBV10-2
D: TRBD2

CDR3: CASSLGVAEVYEQYF
DNA: TGTGCCAGCTCACTAGGGGTAGCGGAGGTCTACGAGCAGTACTTC
size: .
J: TRBJ2-7
V: TRBV18
D: .

CDR3: CASSHPGGRGVNGYTF
DNA: TGTGCCAGCAGCCACCCCGGGGGACGAGGAGTGAATGGCTACACCTTC
size: .
J: TRBJ1-2
V: TRBV14
D: .

CDR3: CASSPRGGRSPLHF
DNA: TGTGCCAGCAGTCCCCGTGGAGGGAGATCACCCCTCCACTTT
size: .
J: TRBJ1-6
V: TRBV27
D: .

CDR3: CSAALADTQYF
DNA: TGCAGTGCCGCGCTGGCAGATACGCAGTATTTT
size: .
J: TRBJ2-3
V: TRBV20-1
D: .

CDR3: CASSLTSGRLGEQYF
DNA: TGTGCCAGCAGCCTGACTAGCGGGAGATTGGGGGAGCAGTACTTC
size: .
J: TRBJ2-7
V: TRBV6-2/TRBV6-3
D: TRBD2

CDR3: CASSLVPGQGSYEQYF
DNA: TGTGCCAGCAGCTTAGTCCCGGGACAGGGGTCCTACGAGCAGTACTTC
size: .
J: TRBJ2-7
V: TRBV7-2
D: TRBD1

CDR3: CASSQPTGGGQPQHF
DNA: TGTGCCAGCAGCCAACCTACAGGGGGCGGTCAGCCCCAGCATTTT
size: .
J: TRBJ1-5
V: TRBV14
D: TRBD1

CDR3: CASSLGGYRLDEQFF
DNA: TGCGCCAGCAGCTTGGGTGGGTACCGACTGGATGAGCAGTTCTTC
size: .
J: TRBJ2-1
V: TRBV5-1
D: .

CDR3: CASSAPGTGSEAFF
DNA: TGTGCCAGCAGCGCCCCCGGGACAGGGTCTGAAGCTTTCTTT
size: .
J: TRBJ1-1
V: TRBV7-3
D: TRBD1

CDR3: CASSFVGGGYTF
DNA: TGTGCCAGCAGCTTCGTGGGGGGTGGCTACACCTTC
size: .
J: TRBJ1-2
V: TRBV7-9
D: .

CDR3: CASSQDPGAGNTIYF
DNA: TGTGCCAGCAGCCAAGATCCGGGGGCTGGAAACACCATATATTTT
size: .
J: TRBJ1-3
V: TRBV3-1/TRBV3-2
D: .

CDR3: CASSPWGGGRGSPLHF
DNA: TGTGCCAGCAGCCCCTGGGGTGGTGGCAGGGGTTCACCCCTCCACTTT
size: .
J: TRBJ1-6
V: TRBV5-8
D: .

CDR3: CASSLVGLAGVYEQFF
DNA: TGTGCCAGCAGCTTAGTGGGACTAGCGGGAGTCTATGAGCAGTTCTTC
size: .
J: TRBJ2-1
V: TRBV7-2
D: TRBD2

CDR3: CASRTIDSYTGELFF
DNA: TGTGCCAGCAGGACCATCGACAGTTACACCGGGGAGCTGTTTTTT
size: .
J: TRBJ2-2
V: TRBV2
D: .

CDR3: CASSLRQLNQPQHF
DNA: TGTGCCAGCAGTCTCCGACAGTTGAATCAGCCCCAGCATTTT
size: .
J: TRBJ1-5
V: TRBV6-5
D: .

CDR3: CAWSVQKGGMNTEAFF
DNA: TGTGCCTGGAGTGTACAGAAGGGAGGCATGAACACTGAAGCTTTCTTT
size: .
J: TRBJ1-1
V: TRBV30
D: .

CDR3: CASSLPGQTNYGYTF
DNA: TGTGCCAGCAGCTTGCCCGGACAGACTAACTATGGCTACACCTTC
size: .
J: TRBJ1-2
V: TRBV5-4
D: .

CDR3: CASSLAGGPVHEQFF
DNA: TGTGCCAGCAGCTTAGCGGGAGGGCCGGTCCATGAGCAGTTCTTC
size: .
J: TRBJ2-1
V: TRBV11-2
D: TRBD2

CDR3: CASARGSGNTIYF
DNA: TGTGCCAGCGCCAGGGGATCTGGAAACACCATATATTTT
size: .
J: TRBJ1-3
V: TRBV3-1/TRBV3-2
D: .

CDR3: CASSLGQGLGEKLFF
DNA: TGCGCCAGCAGCTTGGGACAGGGGCTAGGTGAAAAACTGTTTTTT
size: .
J: TRBJ1-4
V: TRBV5-1
D: TRBD1

CDR3: CASSLALAGELFF
DNA: TGTGCCAGCAGCTTAGCCCTAGCCGGGGAGCTGTTTTTT
size: once
J: TRBJ2-2
V: TRBV7-3
D: .

CDR3: CASSLRNEQFF
DNA: TGCGCCAGCAGCTTGCGGAATGAGCAGTTCTTC
size: .
J: TRBJ2-1
V: TRBV5-1
D: .

CDR3: CAISDLAGGLTGELFF
DNA: TGTGCCATCAGTGATTTGGCAGGGGGCTTAACCGGGGAGCTGTTTTTT
size: .
J: TRBJ2-2
V: TRBV10-3
D: TRBD1

CDR3: CAIGTGAF
DNA: TGTGCCATCGGGACAGGGGCATTC
size: .
J: TRBJ2-7
V: TRBV10-3
D: TRBD1

CDR3: CASSSPGTGGRYGYTF
DNA: TGTGCCAGCAGCTCCCCGGGGACAGGAGGCCGCTATGGCTACACCTTC
size: .
J: TRBJ1-2
V: TRBV7-2
D: TRBD1

CDR3: CASSAWGGNGNTIYF
DNA: TGTGCCAGCAGCGCCTGGGGGGGGAATGGAAACACCATATATTTT
size: .
J: TRBJ1-3
V: TRBV9
D: .

CDR3: CASSPRRGASGIWPADTQYF
DNA: TGTGCCAGCAGCCCCCGGCGAGGGGCTAGCGGGATCTGGCCCGCAGATACGCAGTATTTT
size: .
J: TRBJ2-3
V: TRBV6-2/TRBV6-3
D: TRBD2

CDR3: CASSYSSGSGNTIYF
DNA: TGTGCCAGCAGTTACTCGTCAGGCTCTGGAAACACCATATATTTT
size: .
J: TRBJ1-3
V: TRBV6-6
D: .

CDR3: CASSGGLAGRDLTDTQYF
DNA: TGTGCCAGCAGCGGCGGGCTAGCGGGACGAGATCTCACAGATACGCAGTATTTT
size: once
J: TRBJ2-3
V: TRBV9
D: TRBD2

CDR3: CASSIGRGTEAFF
DNA: TGTGCCAGTAGTATAGGTAGGGGGACTGAAGCTTTCTTT
size: .
J: TRBJ1-1
V: TRBV19
D: .

CDR3: CASSTSPTHNYGYTF
DNA: TGTGCCAGTAGTACGTCTCCGACTCATAACTATGGCTACACCTTC
size: .
J: TRBJ1-2
V: TRBV19
D: .

CDR3: CASSLGQGGRGYTF
DNA: TGTGCCAGCAGCTTAGGGCAGGGTGGACGGGGCTACACCTTC
size: .
J: TRBJ1-2
V: TRBV7-2
D: .

CDR3: CASSRGSSGNTIYF
DNA: TGCGCCAGCAGCCGCGGCAGCTCTGGAAACACCATATATTTT
size: .
J: TRBJ1-3
V: TRBV4-1
D: .

CDR3: CASSLRHFGMNTEAFF
DNA: TGTGCCAGCAGCTTAAGACACTTTGGCATGAACACTGAAGCTTTCTTT
size: .
J: TRBJ1-1
V: TRBV7-2
D: .

CDR3: CASSSGTDYGYTF
DNA: TGTGCCAGCAGTTCCGGGACAGACTATGGCTACACCTTC
size: .
J: TRBJ1-2
V: TRBV28
D: TRBD1

CDR3: CASSPGIHSNQPQHF
DNA: TGTGCCAGCAGCCCGGGGATCCATAGCAATCAGCCCCAGCATTTT
size: few
J: TRBJ1-5
V: TRBV27
D: .

CDR3: CASSLAPPGHRAGGEAFF
DNA: TGTGCCAGCAGCTTAGCCCCCCCGGGGCACAGGGCCGGAGGTGAAGCTTTCTTT
size: few
J: TRBJ1-1
V: TRBV11-2
D: .

CDR3: CASSIGLEGQPQHF
DNA: TGTGCCAGTAGTATTGGGCTGGAGGGGCAGCCCCAGCATTTT
size: .
J: TRBJ1-5
V: TRBV19
D: .

CDR3: CASSVWQVGNQPQHF
DNA: TGTGCCAGCAGTGTGTGGCAGGTGGGCAATCAGCCCCAGCATTTT
size: .
J: TRBJ1-5
V: TRBV2
D: .